One T cell receptor (beta chain) is described in this entry. The record originates from a study of T cell changes during pregnancy in multiple sclerosis. Method: immunoSEQ multiplex PCR; TCRdb's copy keeps in-frame clones and lacks some. The sample carries tens of thousands of clones, around 93% recorded once. Trimming shortened V by 4 bases and J by 8 bases, and 10 bases separated the two germline ends. The CDR3 loop spans 12 amino acids. This specimen consisted of CD8+ T cells from peripheral blood mononuclear cells, obtained in the second trimester of pregnancy. This sequence joins TRBV5-3 and TRBJ2-1, with D possibly being TRBD1 (5 bases). TRBV5-3 is designated an ORF whose function remains uncertain. The source of this sequence is a female donor with multiple sclerosis, enrolled in a pregnancy study. DNA for the CDR3: TGTGCCAGAAGCAGAAGGACATATGAGCAGTTCTTC. This sequence encodes CARSRRTYEQFF.